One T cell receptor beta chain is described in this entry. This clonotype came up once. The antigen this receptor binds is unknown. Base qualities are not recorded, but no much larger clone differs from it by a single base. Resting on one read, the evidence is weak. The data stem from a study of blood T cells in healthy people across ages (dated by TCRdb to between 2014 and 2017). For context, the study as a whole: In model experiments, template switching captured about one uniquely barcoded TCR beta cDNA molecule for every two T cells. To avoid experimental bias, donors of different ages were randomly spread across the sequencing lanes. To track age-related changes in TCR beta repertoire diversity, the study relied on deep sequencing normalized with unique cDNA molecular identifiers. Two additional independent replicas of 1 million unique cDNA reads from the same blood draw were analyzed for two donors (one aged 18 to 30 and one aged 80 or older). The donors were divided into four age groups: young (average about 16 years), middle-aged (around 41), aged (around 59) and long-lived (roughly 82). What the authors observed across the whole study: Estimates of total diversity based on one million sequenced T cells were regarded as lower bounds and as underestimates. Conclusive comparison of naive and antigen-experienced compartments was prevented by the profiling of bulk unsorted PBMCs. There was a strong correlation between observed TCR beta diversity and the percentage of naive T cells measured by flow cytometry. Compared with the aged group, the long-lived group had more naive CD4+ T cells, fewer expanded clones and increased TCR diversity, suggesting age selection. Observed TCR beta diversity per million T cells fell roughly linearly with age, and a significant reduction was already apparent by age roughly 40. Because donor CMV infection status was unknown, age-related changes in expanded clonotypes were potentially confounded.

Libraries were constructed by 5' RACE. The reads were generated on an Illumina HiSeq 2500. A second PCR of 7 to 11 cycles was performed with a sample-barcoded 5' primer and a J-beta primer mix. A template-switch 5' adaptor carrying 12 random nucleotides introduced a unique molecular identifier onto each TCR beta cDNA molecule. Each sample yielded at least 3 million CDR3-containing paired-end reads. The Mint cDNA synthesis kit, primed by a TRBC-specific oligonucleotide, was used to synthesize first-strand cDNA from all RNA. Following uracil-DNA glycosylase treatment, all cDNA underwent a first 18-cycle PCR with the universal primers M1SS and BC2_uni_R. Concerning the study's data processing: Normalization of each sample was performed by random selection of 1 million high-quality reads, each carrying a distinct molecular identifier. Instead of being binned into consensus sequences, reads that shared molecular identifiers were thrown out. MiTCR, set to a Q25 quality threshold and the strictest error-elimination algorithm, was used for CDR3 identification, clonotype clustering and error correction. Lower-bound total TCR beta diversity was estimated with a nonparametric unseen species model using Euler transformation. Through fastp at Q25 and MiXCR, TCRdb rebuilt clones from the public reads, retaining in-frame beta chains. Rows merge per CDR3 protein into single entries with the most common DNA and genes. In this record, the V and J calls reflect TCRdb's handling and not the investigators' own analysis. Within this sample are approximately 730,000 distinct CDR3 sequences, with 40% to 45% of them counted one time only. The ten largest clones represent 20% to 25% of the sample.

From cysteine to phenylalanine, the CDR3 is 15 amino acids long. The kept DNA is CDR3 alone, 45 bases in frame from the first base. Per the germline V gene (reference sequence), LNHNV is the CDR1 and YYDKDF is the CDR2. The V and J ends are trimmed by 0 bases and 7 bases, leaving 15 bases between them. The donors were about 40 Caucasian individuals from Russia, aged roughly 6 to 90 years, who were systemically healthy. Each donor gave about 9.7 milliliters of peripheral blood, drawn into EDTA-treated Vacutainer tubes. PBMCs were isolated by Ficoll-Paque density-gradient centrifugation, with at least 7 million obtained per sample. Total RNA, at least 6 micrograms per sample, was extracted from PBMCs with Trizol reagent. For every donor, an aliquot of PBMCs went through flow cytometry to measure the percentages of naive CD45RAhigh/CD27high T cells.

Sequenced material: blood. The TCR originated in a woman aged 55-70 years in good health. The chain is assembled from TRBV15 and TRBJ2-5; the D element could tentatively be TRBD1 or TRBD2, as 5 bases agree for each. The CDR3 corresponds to CATSRDRLAQGTQYF. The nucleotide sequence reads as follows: TGTGCCACCAGCAGAGATCGGCTAGCCCAGGGGACCCAGTACTTC.